These 25 T cell receptor beta chains were sequenced from one sample in a study of T cells in Graves' hyperthyroidism and ophthalmopathy (dated by TCRdb to between 2017 and 2020). The method was multiplex PCR. The instrument was an Illumina HiSeq 2000. The TCR beta CDR3 regions were amplified from the RNA transcripts. The first round of RT-PCR for the TCR CDR3 was performed with the HTBI primer set and the Qiagen OneStep RT-PCR kit. TCRdb ran its own pipeline on the public reads, namely fastp trimming at Q25 and MiXCR clone calling, and kept in-frame beta chains. Each entry merges the rows of one CDR3 protein and shows their most common DNA and genes. This sample gives around 490,000 distinct CDR3 sequences in total; less than 20% of them show up just once. The leading ten clones occupy roughly 50% of the sample. The specimen was blood. Source of these receptors: a man aged 40-49 years with Graves' ophthalmopathy.

This clonotype has ten or more counts. The V call is TRBV20-1, the J call TRBJ1-5; the D gene is possibly TRBD1 (6 bases). The CDR3 consists of 17 residues. Germline assignment: CDR1 DFQATT and CDR2 SNEGSKA (reference sequence). The V gene lost 6 bases and the J gene lost 0 bases, with 21 bases spanning the gap. CDR3 DNA sequence: TGCAGTGCGACGGTTGGTAGGGGGTCCTATAGCAATCAGCCCCAGCATTTT. Protein product: CSATVGRGSYSNQPQHF.

This clonotype was seen a few times. This chain links TRBV30 with TRBJ1-2, with TRBD1 matching 7 bases. The ends lost 3 bases at V and 9 bases at J; junction bases unmatched: 7. Germline CDR1 reads GTSNPN; CDR2 reads SVGIG (reference sequence). The CDR3 is 12 residues long. The CDR3 region is CAWSARQGSYTF. The CDR3 DNA reads as TGTGCCTGGAGCGCACGACAGGGCAGCTACACCTTC.

The chain uses TRBV20-1 and TRBJ2-7; D remains ambiguous. Germline V gives CDR1 DFQATT, CDR2 SNEGSKA (reference sequence). This CDR3 spans 10 amino acids. V lost 5 bases and J 2 bases, leaving 4 bases between the germline ends. The CDR3 protein is CSAVPYEQYF. CDR3 sequence (DNA): TGCAGTGCTGTACCCTACGAGCAGTACTTC.

This clonotype was recorded a few times. The chain recombines TRBV27 with TRBJ1-4; D uncertain. The ends were cut back, 5 bases at V and 7 bases at J, with 5 bases in the middle. The CDR3 has 11 amino acids. Germline V gives CDR1 MNHEY, CDR2 SMNVEV (reference sequence). The CDR3 region has the DNA TGTGCCAGCAGTAATGGTGAAAAACTGTTTTTT. This sequence encodes CASSNGEKLFF.

This clonotype was seen many times. This rearrangement joins TRBV6-1 to TRBJ1-6, with a weak D call TRBD1 (6 bases). CDR3 length equals 15 residues. CDR1 is MNHNS, CDR2 SASEGT, per germline. V lost 6 bases and J lost 8, with 17 bases in between. This CDR3 reads CASSLGGGSYSPLHF. Written as DNA, the CDR3 is TGTGCCAGCAGCCTCGGGGGGGGCTCTTATTCACCCCTCCACTTT.

This clonotype was recorded a few times. The genes are TRBV5-6 and TRBJ2-7; D is undetermined. The CDR3 is made up of 16 amino acids. V dropped 1 base and J dropped 1 base, with 15 bases sitting between them. Germline V gene data show CDR1 as SGHDT and CDR2 as YYEEEE. CDR3 nucleotides: TGTGCCAGCAGCTTGCAAACCGGGCTCTGGTCCTACGAGCAGTACTTC. It specifies CASSLQTGLWSYEQYF.

This clonotype was recorded at least ten times. J is TRBJ2-1 and V is TRBV6-2 or TRBV6-3; D unclear. This CDR3 comprises 15 residues. In germline, CDR1 is MNHEY, CDR2 SVGEGT. V was clipped by 0 bases and J by 0 bases, with 6 bases between them. CDR3 DNA: TGTGCCAGCAGTTACTCGCCTAGCTCCTACAATGAGCAGTTCTTC. Amino acid sequence: CASSYSPSSYNEQFF.

The chain joins TRBV20-1 to TRBJ2-2, with D uncertain. This CDR3 spans 13 amino acids. Germline V lookup: CDR1 DFQATT, CDR2 SNEGSKA (reference sequence). The ends were cut back, 5 bases at V and 3 bases at J, with 10 bases in the middle. As DNA, the CDR3 is TGCAGTGCTCTGCTGAGATACACCGGGGAGCTGTTTTTT. Translation: CSALLRYTGELFF.

This clonotype was counted a few times. V is TRBV12-3 or TRBV12-4 and J is TRBJ1-4, with 7 positions matching TRBD1. The CDR3 is made up of 14 amino acids. The junction had 5 bases not matched to a gene; V was cut back by 3 bases and J by 7 bases. The CDR3 DNA sequence: TGTGCCAGCAGTTTGGAATACAGGGGTGAAAAACTGTTTTTT. Translated: CASSLEYRGEKLFF.

The V call is TRBV6-1, the J call TRBJ2-1; the D call may be TRBD1 or TRBD2 (6 bases each). Germline values: CDR1 MNHNS, CDR2 SASEGT. The CDR3 consists of 14 residues. Trimming removed 2 bases from V and 12 bases from J, with 17 bases in between. CDR3 DNA: TGTGCCAGCAGTGAACAACTCGGGGGCAGGGTGCAGTTCTTC. Protein: CASSEQLGGRVQFF.

This clonotype has only a few counts. The chain has TRBV4-2 and TRBJ2-5; 7 bases align to TRBD1. The CDR3 sequence is 15 residues long. Unmatched junction bases numbered 5, after V lost 1 base and J lost 3 bases. Germline CDR1 is LGHNA and CDR2 is YNFKEQ. The chain's CDR3 is CASSQAGQGEETQYF. The CDR3 bases are TGTGCCAGCAGCCAAGCAGGCCAGGGGGAAGAGACCCAGTACTTC.

This clonotype was counted between two and nine times. The V gene is TRBV25-1, the J gene TRBJ2-5, with 7 bases fitting TRBD1. This CDR3 is 13 amino acids long. The V segment lost 8 bases and the J segment 1 base; nucleotides outside the gene matches: 4. From germline, CDR1 is MGHDK and CDR2 SYGVNS. This CDR3 reads CASGQELQETQYF. CDR3 sequence (DNA): TGTGCCAGCGGACAGGAACTCCAAGAGACCCAGTACTTC.

In its sample, this clonotype was seen a few times. This chain uses TRBV2 with TRBJ2-3; possible D gene TRBD2, 5 bases. With 11 bases removed from V and 2 bases from J, the gap between germline ends came to 23 bases. The germline V gene encodes CDR1 SNHLY and CDR2 FYNNEI. The CDR3 totals 16 residues. The CDR3 is CAPSEAREKYTDTQYF. The CDR3 DNA follows: TGTGCCCCAAGTGAAGCGAGGGAGAAATACACAGATACGCAGTATTTT.

This clonotype was found many times. V and J are TRBV30 and TRBJ1-2; no firm D call. Germline-derived CDR1 and CDR2 are GTSNPN and SVGIG (reference sequence). The germline V and J ends were trimmed by 6 bases and 0 bases, with 8 bases remaining between them. This CDR3 region has 12 residues. DNA for the CDR3: TGTGCCTGCAGCTATTCTAACTATGGCTACACCTTC. Residues: CACSYSNYGYTF. The entire variable domain, with the rest obtained from reference TRBV30 and TRBJ1-2, is as follows: SQTIHQWPATLVQPVGSPLSLECTVEGTSNPNLYWYRQAAGRGLQLLFYSVGIGQISSEVPQNLSASRPQDRQFILSSKKLLLSDSGFYLCACSYSNYGYTFGSGTRLTVV.

V usage is TRBV5-4 and J usage is TRBJ2-7; tentative D call: TRBD2 (7 bases). V lost 3 bases and J 3 bases, leaving 13 bases between the germline ends. CDR3 length equals 14 residues. Per germline, CDR1 SGHNT and CDR2 YYREEE (reference sequence). The CDR3 DNA is TGTGCCAGCAGCTCGGGGGGCAGAATCTACGAGCAGTACTTC. This sequence encodes CASSSGGRIYEQYF. The full variable domain, in which reference TRBV5-4 and TRBJ2-7 provide the parts outside the CDR3, is ETGVTQSPTHLIKTRGQQVTLRCSSQSGHNTVSWYQQALGQGPQFIFQYYREEENGRGNFPPRFSGLQFPNYSSELNVNALELDDSALYLCASSSGGRIYEQYFGPGTRLTVT.

This clonotype was seen a handful of times. J is TRBJ2-7 and V is TRBV29-1; TRBD1 matches at 8 bases. Per the germline V gene, CDR1 is SQVTM and CDR2 is ANQGSEA. Trimming removed 3 bases from V and 4 bases from J; junction bases left unmatched: 11. The CDR3 extends over 15 amino acids. Here the CDR3 reads CSVDLSTGARYEQYF. The CDR3 nucleotides read TGCAGCGTTGACCTCTCGACAGGGGCCCGATACGAGCAGTACTTC.

The V call is TRBV7-3, the J call TRBJ2-2; D might be TRBD2 (5 bases). The germline V gene encodes CDR1 SGHTA and CDR2 FQGTGA. This CDR3 has 13 residues. Deletions cut 8 bases from V and 5 bases from J, with 12 bases between. The CDR3: CASGLGMTGELFF. As DNA, the CDR3 is TGTGCCAGCGGCCTCGGGATGACCGGGGAGCTGTTTTTT.

Note on this clonotype: Lacking the conserved final phenylalanine or tryptophan, this CDR3 likely reflects a read error. The chain joins TRBV2 to TRBJ2-7; tentatively, D is TRBD1 (6 bases). V shed 1 base and J shed 0 bases, with 10 bases lying between them. Germline-derived CDR1 and CDR2 are SNHLY and FYNNEI. CDR3 size: 15 residues. The CDR3 nucleotides are TGTGCCAGCAGTGAAGACAGGGCGATCTCCTACGAGCAGTACTCC. Protein product: CASSEDRAISYEQYS.

This clonotype was counted ten times or more. The chain carries TRBV20-1 and TRBJ2-3; 8 bases line up with TRBD1. Per the germline V gene, CDR1 is DFQATT and CDR2 is SNEGSKA (reference sequence). There are 14 residues in the CDR3. The CDR3 here is CSGQAGGWRDTQYF. CDR3 nucleotides: TGCAGCGGGCAGGCAGGGGGCTGGCGAGATACGCAGTATTTT.

This clonotype was picked up a small number of times. The CDR3 DNA sequence: TGTGCCAGCAGCTTAGGGGGACTAGTAGAGAACACCGGGGAGCTGTTTTTT. Encoded protein: CASSLGGLVENTGELFF. J is TRBJ2-2 and V is TRBV11-2; 8 positions match TRBD2. This CDR3 is 17 amino acids long. With V trimmed by 1 base and J by 1 base, 5 bases remained unmatched. Germline CDR1 SGHAT, CDR2 FQNNGV.

This clonotype was seen a few times. This rearrangement joins TRBV5-1 to TRBJ2-2, with D tentatively TRBD2 (6 bases). The CDR3 sequence is 14 residues long. The germline gives CDR1 SGHRS, CDR2 YFSETQ. In DNA form, the CDR3 reads TGCGCGTCGGGGAGGAGCCCGAACACCGGGGAGCTGTTTTTT. This sequence encodes CASGRSPNTGELFF.

This clonotype was seen at least ten times. V and J are TRBV27 and TRBJ1-2, with no clear D. This CDR3 has 14 residues. Looked up from germline, CDR1 is MNHEY and CDR2 is SMNVEV (reference sequence). Deletions cut 8 bases from V and 5 bases from J, with 18 bases between. This CDR3 reads CASAPGIRWYGYTF. As DNA, the CDR3 is TGTGCCAGCGCACCCGGGATCCGGTGGTATGGCTACACCTTC.

In its sample, this clonotype was seen a few times. The rearrangement uses TRBV28 and TRBJ1-3, with TRBD1 matching over 10 bases. V was clipped by 3 bases and J by 4 bases; unmatched bases: 9. The germline V gene encodes CDR1 MDHEN and CDR2 SYDVKM. CDR3 length: 17 residues. The CDR3 reads CASSFFGTGVSGNTIYF. Written as DNA, the CDR3 is TGTGCCAGCAGTTTTTTTGGGACAGGGGTATCGGGAAACACCATATATTTT. Using reference TRBV28 and TRBJ1-3 for the parts outside the CDR3, the full variable domain is DVKVTQSSRYLVKRTGEKVFLECVQDMDHENMFWYRQDPGLGLRLIYFSYDVKMKEKGDIPEGYSVSREKKERFSLILESASTNQTSMYLCASSFFGTGVSGNTIYFGEGSWLTVV.

In its sample, this clonotype was seen many times. The chain recombines TRBV20-1 with TRBJ1-5; D ambiguous. This CDR3 is built from 16 residues. V was shortened by 0 bases and J by 3 bases, with 15 bases between the two germline ends. Germline V gene sequence: CDR1 DFQATT, CDR2 SNEGSKA (reference sequence). CDR3 loop: CSARETGSTSNQPQHF. In DNA form, the CDR3 reads TGCAGTGCTAGAGAGACGGGTTCCACGTCCAATCAGCCCCAGCATTTT.

This chain uses TRBV24-1 with TRBJ1-2; 7 bases agree with TRBD1. V lost 3 bases to trimming and J lost 2 bases; unmatched junction nucleotides: 5. Germline CDR1 is KGHDR and CDR2 is SFDVKD. The CDR3 spans 15 residues. CDR3 residues: CATSDNRDSNYGYTF. As DNA, the CDR3 is TGTGCCACCAGTGATAACCGGGACAGCAACTATGGCTACACCTTC.